The clone carrying this T cell receptor beta chain was found a few times. Its antigen remains unidentified. The germline V gene has CDR1 SGHKS and CDR2 YYEKEE (reference sequence). This CDR3 has 18 residues. Trimming left V 5 bases short and J 0 bases short, with 18 bases between. Relying on iRepertoire HTBI primers and Arm-PCR of CDR3 regions, the team built TCR beta libraries. TCRdb reprocessed the multiplex PCR reads with MiXCR, giving one entry per CDR3 protein. Of around 400,000 distinct CDR3 sequences in the sample, 15% are singletons; the top ten hold under 9%. These data originate in a study of regulatory T cells in long-lasting Graves disease. Study-wide points: There were preferences for TRBV28, TRBJ1-2 and TRBJ2-5 in persistent disease.

Time point reported: newly diagnosed GD, antithyroid drugs for less than 3 months. The TCR library was made from RNA extracted from PBMCs. The data were also submitted as part of a second study, on T cells in Graves' hyperthyroidism and ophthalmopathy. Turning to that study: Blood also showed most of the thyroid clonotypes that were expanded above 0.001.

This TCR derives from a middle-aged woman with Graves disease. The chain uses TRBV5-5 and TRBJ2-6, with D possibly matching TRBD1 (6 bases). The sample in question was peripheral blood mononuclear cells (PBMCs), obtained at new diagnosis, from a patient treated with antithyroid drugs. CDR3 nucleotide sequence: TGTGCCAGCAGAAAAACGCCAGGGGCGAGCTCTGGGGCCAACGTCCTGACTTTC. Translated: CASRKTPGASSGANVLTF. The full variable domain, in which reference TRBV5-5 and TRBJ2-6 provide the parts outside the CDR3, is DAGVTQSPTHLIKTRGQQVTLRCSPISGHKSVSWYQQVLGQGPQFIFQYYEKEERGRGNFPDRFSARQFPNYSSELNVNALLLGDSALYLCASRKTPGASSGANVLTFGAGSRLTVL.